This record concerns one T cell receptor (beta chain) sequence. This sample is part of a study of tumor-infiltrating lymphocytes in primary liver carcinoma. Study at large: Donors underwent surgery for histopathologically diagnosed primary liver carcinoma. Each sample had roughly 3.65 to 7.5 million productive TCRbeta reads regardless of tissue type.

From about 490 ng of total RNA, TCR beta-specific cDNA was reverse-transcribed using a constant-region primer. ARM-PCR was slightly modified, and three nested multiplex PCR rounds with it gave rise to the TCR beta libraries. Primers for the first two PCR rounds were TRBV1-TRBV30 forward primers and a C-beta reverse primer (approximately 10 cycles per round). In TCRdb, the multiplex PCR reads were re-called with MiXCR into one record per CDR3 protein. The sample yields 310,000 or so distinct CDR3 sequences, 45% to 70% seen once. This CDR3 has 15 amino acids. Trimming cost V 4 bases and J 0 bases, with 13 bases left between them. Germline lookup yields CDR1 SGHVS and CDR2 FQNEAQ. The blood RNA (from unsorted whole blood) was obtained, and germline DNA was also extracted. Infection with HBV was chronic in patients; they were treatment-naive. Sampling before surgery obtained 3.5 to 4 milliliters of peripheral blood.

The specimen was peripheral blood. This chain connects TRBV7-8 to TRBJ2-7; TRBD2 might be the D (5 bases). This TCR came from a woman in her 30s with primary liver carcinoma and hepatitis B virus infection. CDR3 in DNA: TGTGCCAGCAGCTCTCTAGCCGTAGGCTCCTACGAGCAGTACTTC. Translating it yields CASSSLAVGSYEQYF.